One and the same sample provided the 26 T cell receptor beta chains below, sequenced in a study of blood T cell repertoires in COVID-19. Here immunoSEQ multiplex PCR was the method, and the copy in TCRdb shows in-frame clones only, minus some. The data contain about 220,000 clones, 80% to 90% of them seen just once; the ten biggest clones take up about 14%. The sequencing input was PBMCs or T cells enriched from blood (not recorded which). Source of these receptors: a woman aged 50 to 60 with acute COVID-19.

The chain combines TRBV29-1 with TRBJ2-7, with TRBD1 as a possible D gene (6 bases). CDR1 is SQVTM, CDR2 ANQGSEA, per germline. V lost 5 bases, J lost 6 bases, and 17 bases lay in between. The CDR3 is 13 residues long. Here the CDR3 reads CSVKPHREAEQYF. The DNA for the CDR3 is TGCAGCGTTAAACCGCACAGGGAAGCCGAGCAGTACTTC.

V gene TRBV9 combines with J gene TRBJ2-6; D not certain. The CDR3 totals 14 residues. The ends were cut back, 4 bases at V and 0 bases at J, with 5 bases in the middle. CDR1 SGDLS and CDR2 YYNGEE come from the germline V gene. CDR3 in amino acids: CASSPNSGANVLTF. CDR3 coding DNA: TGTGCCAGCAGCCCAAACTCTGGGGCCAACGTCCTGACTTTC.

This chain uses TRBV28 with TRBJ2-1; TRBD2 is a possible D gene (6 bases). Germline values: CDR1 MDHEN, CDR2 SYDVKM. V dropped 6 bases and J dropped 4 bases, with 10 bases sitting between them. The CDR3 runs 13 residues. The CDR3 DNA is TGTGCCAGCAGGTGGGACTTATACAATGAGCAGTTCTTC. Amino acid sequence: CASRWDLYNEQFF.

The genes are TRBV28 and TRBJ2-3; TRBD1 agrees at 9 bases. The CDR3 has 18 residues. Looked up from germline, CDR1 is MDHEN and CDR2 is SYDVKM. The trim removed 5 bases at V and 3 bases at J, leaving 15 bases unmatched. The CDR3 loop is CASSPPPGQGGRTDTQYF. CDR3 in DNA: TGTGCCAGCAGTCCCCCCCCGGGACAGGGTGGGCGTACAGATACGCAGTATTTT. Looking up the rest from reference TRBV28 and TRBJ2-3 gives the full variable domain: DVKVTQSSRYLVKRTGEKVFLECVQDMDHENMFWYRQDPGLGLRLIYFSYDVKMKEKGDIPEGYSVSREKKERFSLILESASTNQTSMYLCASSPPPGQGGRTDTQYFGPGTRLTVL.

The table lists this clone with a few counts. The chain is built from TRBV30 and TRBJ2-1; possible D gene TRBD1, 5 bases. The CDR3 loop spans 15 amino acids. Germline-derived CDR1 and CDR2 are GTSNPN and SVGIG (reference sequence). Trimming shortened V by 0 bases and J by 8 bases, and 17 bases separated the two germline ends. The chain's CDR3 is CAWSVGVVRAHEQFF. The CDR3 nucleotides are TGTGCCTGGAGTGTAGGGGTCGTCAGGGCCCATGAGCAGTTCTTC.

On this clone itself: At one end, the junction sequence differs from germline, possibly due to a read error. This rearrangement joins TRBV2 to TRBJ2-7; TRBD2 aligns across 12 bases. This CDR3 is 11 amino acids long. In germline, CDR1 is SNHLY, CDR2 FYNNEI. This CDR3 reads CASSSLAGGYF. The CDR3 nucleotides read TGTGCCAGCAGTTCACTAGCGGGGGGTTATTTC.

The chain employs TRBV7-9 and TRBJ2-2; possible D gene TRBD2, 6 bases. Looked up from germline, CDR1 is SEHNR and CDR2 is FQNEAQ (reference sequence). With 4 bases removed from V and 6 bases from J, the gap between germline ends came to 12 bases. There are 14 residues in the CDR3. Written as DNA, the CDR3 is TGTGCCAGCAGCTCTCTAGCGACGGCCGGGGAGCTGTTTTTT. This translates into CASSSLATAGELFF. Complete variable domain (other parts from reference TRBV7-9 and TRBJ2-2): DTGVSQNPRHKITKRGQNVTFRCDPISEHNRLYWYRQTLGQGPEFLTYFQNEAQLEKSRLLSDRFSAERPKGSFSTLEIQRTEQGDSAMYLCASSSLATAGELFFGEGSRLTVL.

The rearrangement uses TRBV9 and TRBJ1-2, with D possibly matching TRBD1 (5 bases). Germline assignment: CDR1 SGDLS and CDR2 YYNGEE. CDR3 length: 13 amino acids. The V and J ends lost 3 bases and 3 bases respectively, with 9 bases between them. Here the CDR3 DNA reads TGTGCCAGCAGCGCCCCAGGGTACTATGGCTACACCTTC. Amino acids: CASSAPGYYGYTF.

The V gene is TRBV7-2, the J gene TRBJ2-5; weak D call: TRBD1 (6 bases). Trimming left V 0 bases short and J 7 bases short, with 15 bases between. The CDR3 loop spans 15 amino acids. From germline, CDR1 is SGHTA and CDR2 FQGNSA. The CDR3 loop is CASSLAAGAGRTQYF. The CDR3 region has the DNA TGTGCCAGCAGCTTAGCGGCAGGGGCCGGTAGGACCCAGTACTTC.

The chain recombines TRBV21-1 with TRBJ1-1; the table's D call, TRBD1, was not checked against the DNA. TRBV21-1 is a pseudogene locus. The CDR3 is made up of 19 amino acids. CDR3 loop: CASSKRQGLSQSPNTEAFF. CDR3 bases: TGTGCCAGCAGCAAAAGGCAGGGCCTGAGTCAGAGTCCGAACACTGAAGCTTTCTTT.

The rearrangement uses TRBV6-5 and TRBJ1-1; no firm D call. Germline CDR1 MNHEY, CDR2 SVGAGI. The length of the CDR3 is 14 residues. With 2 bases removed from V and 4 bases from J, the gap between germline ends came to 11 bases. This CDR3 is CASSYPGSATEAFF. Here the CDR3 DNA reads TGTGCCAGCAGTTACCCCGGGTCGGCCACTGAAGCTTTCTTT.

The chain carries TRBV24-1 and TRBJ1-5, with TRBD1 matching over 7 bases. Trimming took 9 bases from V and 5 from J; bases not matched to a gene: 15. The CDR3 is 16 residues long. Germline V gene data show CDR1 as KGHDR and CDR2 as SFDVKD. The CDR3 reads CATSGTVEDRDQPQHF. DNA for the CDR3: TGTGCCACCTCCGGGACAGTGGAGGATCGGGATCAGCCCCAGCATTTT.

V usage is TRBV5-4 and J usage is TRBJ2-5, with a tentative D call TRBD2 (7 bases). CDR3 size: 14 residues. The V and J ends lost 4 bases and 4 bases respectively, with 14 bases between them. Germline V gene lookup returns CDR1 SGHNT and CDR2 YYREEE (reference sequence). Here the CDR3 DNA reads TGTGCCAGCAGCAGCACAGGGAGGGGAGAGACCCAGTACTTC. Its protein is CASSSTGRGETQYF. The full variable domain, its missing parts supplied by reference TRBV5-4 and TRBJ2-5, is ETGVTQSPTHLIKTRGQQVTLRCSSQSGHNTVSWYQQALGQGPQFIFQYYREEENGRGNFPPRFSGLQFPNYSSELNVNALELDDSALYLCASSSTGRGETQYFGPGTRLLVL.

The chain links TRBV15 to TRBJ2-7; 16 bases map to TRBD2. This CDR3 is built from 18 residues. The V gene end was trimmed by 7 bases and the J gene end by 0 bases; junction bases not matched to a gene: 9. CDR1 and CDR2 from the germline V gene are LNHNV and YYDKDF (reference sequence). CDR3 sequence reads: CATTSAGTSGRASYEQYF. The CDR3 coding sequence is TGTGCCACCACCAGCGCCGGGACTAGCGGGAGGGCCTCCTACGAGCAGTACTTC.

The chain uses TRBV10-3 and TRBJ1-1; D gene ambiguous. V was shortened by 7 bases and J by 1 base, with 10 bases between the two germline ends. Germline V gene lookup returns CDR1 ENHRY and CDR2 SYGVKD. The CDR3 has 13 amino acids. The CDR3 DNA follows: TGTGCCATCATGGGTAGCGCGAACACTGAAGCTTTCTTT. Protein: CAIMGSANTEAFF.

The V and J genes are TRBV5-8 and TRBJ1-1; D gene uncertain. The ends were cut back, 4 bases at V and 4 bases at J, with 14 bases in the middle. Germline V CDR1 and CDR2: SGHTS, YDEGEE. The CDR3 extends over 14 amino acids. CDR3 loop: CASSRWLGLTEAFF. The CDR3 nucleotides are TGTGCCAGCAGCCGTTGGTTGGGCCTCACTGAAGCTTTCTTT.

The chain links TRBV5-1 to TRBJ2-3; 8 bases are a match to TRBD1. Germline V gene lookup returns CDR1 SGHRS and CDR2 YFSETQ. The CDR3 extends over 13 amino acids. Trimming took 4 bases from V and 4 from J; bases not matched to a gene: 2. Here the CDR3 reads CASSETGADTQYF. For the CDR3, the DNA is TGCGCCAGCAGCGAGACAGGGGCAGATACGCAGTATTTT. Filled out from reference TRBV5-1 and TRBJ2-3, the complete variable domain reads KAGVTQTPRYLIKTRGQQVTLSCSPISGHRSVSWYQQTPGQGLQFLFEYFSETQRNKGNFPGRFSGRQFSNSRSEMNVSTLELGDSALYLCASSETGADTQYFGPGTRLTVL.

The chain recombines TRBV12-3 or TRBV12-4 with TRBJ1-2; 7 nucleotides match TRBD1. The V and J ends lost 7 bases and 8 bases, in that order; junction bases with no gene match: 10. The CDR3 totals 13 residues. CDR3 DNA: TGTGCCAGCACGTCGTACAGGGGACACGGCTACACCTTC. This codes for CASTSYRGHGYTF.

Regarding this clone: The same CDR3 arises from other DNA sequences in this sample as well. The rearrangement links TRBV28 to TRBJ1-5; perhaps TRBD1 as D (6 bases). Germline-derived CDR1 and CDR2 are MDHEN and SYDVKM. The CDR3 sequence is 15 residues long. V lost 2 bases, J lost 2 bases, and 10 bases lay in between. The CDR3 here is CASSLRGGGNQPQHF. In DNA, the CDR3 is TGTGCCAGCAGTTTAAGGGGGGGAGGCAATCAGCCCCAGCATTTT.

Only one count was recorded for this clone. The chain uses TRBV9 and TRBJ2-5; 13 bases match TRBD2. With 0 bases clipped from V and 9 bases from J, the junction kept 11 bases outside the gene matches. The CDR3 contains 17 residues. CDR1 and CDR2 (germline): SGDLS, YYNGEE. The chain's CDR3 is CASSVGLAGGGGGAQYF. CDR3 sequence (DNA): TGTGCCAGCAGCGTAGGACTAGCGGGAGGAGGGGGTGGGGCCCAGTACTTC.

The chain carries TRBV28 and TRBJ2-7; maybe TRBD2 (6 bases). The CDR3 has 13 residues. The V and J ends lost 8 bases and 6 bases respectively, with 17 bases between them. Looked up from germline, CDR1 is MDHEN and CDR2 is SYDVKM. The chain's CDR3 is CASLTSVGGEQYF. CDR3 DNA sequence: TGTGCCAGCCTTACCTCGGTCGGGGGCGAGCAGTACTTC.

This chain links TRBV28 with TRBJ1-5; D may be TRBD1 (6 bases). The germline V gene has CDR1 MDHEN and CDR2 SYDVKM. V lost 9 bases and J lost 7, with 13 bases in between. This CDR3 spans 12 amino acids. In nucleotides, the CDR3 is TGTGCCAGTGGGGAGGGGGTACAGCCCCAGCATTTT. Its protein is CASGEGVQPQHF.

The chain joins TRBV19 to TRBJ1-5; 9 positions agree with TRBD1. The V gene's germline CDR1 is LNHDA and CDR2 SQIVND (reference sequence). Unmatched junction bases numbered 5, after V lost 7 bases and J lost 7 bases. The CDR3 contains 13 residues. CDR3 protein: CASTRDRVQPQHF. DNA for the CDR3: TGTGCCAGTACCCGGGACAGGGTCCAGCCCCAGCATTTT.

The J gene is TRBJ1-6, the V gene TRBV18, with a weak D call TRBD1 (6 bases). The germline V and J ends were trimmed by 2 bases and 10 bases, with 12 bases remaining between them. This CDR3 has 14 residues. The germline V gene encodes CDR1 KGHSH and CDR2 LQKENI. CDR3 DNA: TGTGCCAGCTCACCAACGACAGGCGGCTCACCCCTCCACTTT. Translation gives CASSPTTGGSPLHF.

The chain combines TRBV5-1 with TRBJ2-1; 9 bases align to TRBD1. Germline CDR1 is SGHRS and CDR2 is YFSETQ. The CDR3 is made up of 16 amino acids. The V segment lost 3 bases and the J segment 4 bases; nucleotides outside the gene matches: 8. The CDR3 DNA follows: TGCGCCAGCAGCTCCGGGACAGGGTGGGGTTACAATGAGCAGTTCTTC. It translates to CASSSGTGWGYNEQFF.

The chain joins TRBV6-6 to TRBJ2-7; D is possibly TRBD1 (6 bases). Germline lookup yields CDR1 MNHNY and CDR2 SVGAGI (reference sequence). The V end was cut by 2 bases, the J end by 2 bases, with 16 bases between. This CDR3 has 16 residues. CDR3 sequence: CASSYVVVSGAYEQYF. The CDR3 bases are TGTGCCAGCAGTTACGTTGTTGTTTCAGGGGCCTACGAGCAGTACTTC.